This T cell receptor beta chain was identified in a study of OX40 agonist ivuxolimab in advanced cancers. Sequenced by immunoSEQ multiplex PCR; TCRdb stores in-frame clones only, minus some. The repertoire holds about 19,000 clones, with around 90% as singletons. CDR3 size: 16 residues. The V gene lost 0 bases and the J gene lost 2 bases, with 13 bases spanning the gap. Germline-derived CDR1 and CDR2 are SGHRS and YFSETQ. V usage is TRBV5-1 and J usage is TRBJ2-3; a weak D match, TRBD2 (6 bases). Sequencing used CD4+ or CD8+ T cells sorted from blood, obtained in a trial of the OX40 agonist ivuxolimab. The clonotype originates from an adult with an advanced solid tumor such as melanoma, head and neck, liver or kidney cancer. CDR3 DNA: TGCGCCAGCAGCTTGGCCGGGGGACTTTACACAGATACGCAGTATTTT. Amino acids: CASSLAGGLYTDTQYF.